Described below is a single TCR beta chain sequence and its context. Its antigen remains unknown. Time point described: baseline, week 1 (first vaccination visit). Sample treatment: pre-vaccination baseline after standard-of-care therapy. Those who donated had recent WHO grade 3 or 4 IDH1-mutant, ATRX-lost astrocytomas. The sample is drawn from a study of a mutant IDH1 vaccine in newly diagnosed glioma. Background on the study: Earlier care involved radiotherapy, temozolomide, or both, and the majority received both.

Findings of the study overall: Apparently unrelated to pseudoprogression were changes in the top peripheral T cell clonotypes.

Libraries were prepared by immunoSEQ multiplex PCR; TCRdb keeps only in-frame clonotypes and omits some of them. The table lists about 68,000 clones, approximately 79% of them singletons. The sample here was PBMCs, taken from a glioma patient treated with radiotherapy, temozolomide or both. The receptor's source is a man aged 45-60 years with glioma.

Here the CDR3 DNA reads TGTGCCAGCACCCGAAGGGGCAGGGTGAACACTGAAGCTTTCTTT. Its protein product is CASTRRGRVNTEAFF. The rearrangement links TRBV7-9 to TRBJ1-1; D might be TRBD1 (5 bases). Trimming left V 7 bases short and J 0 bases short, with 15 bases between. The CDR3 has 15 amino acids. Germline CDR1 reads SEHNR; CDR2 reads FQNEAQ (reference sequence).